The clone carrying this T cell receptor beta chain was recorded once. As yet, its antigen is unknown. Sorted-subset replicate PCRs used approximately 190 ng of genomic DNA. This amount corresponded to 30,000 to 35,000 T cell genomes. The assay was immunoSEQ multiplex PCR, and TCRdb's table has in-frame clones only and misses some. The profile covers roughly 1 million clones, with roughly 70% appearing a single time and approximately 1.5% taken by the ten largest. This record belongs to a study of shared clonotypes between healthy human individuals. The ends lost 7 bases at V and 1 base at J; junction bases unmatched: 6. The CDR3 spans 14 residues. Germline assignment: CDR1 SGHNT and CDR2 YYREEE (reference sequence). Study results and limitations: It was the non-shared clonotypes that had lower generation probabilities than clonotypes shared by all four donors. The authors sampled blood alone, and tissue repertoires likely differ. Genetic and exposure-history diversity was limited by the few donors.

This chain joins TRBV5-4 and TRBJ2-3; TRBD1 matches 7 bases. The source material was memory CD4+ T cells sorted from blood. The subset denotes: CD45RA-negative fraction. The source is a man aged 18-30 years in good health. CDR3 nucleotide sequence: TGTGCCAGCCGACTTGGACAGGGCACAGATACGCAGTATTTT. Translation: CASRLGQGTDTQYF.